The clone carrying this T cell receptor beta chain was counted many times. This entry is derived from a study of spatial heterogeneity in lung cancer. TCRdb passed the 5' RACE reads through MiXCR, listing each CDR3 protein once. Counted here are 35,000 to 45,000 distinct CDR3 sequences, 5.2% occurring once; the ten biggest clones make up 25% to 30%. The germline V gene encodes CDR1 SGHNT and CDR2 YYREEE (reference sequence). Trimming pared 0 bases from V and 4 bases from J, leaving 7 bases between. This CDR3 spans 13 amino acids. As to time point: sample taken at primary tumor resection. Sequencing of whole RNA from tumor, nontumor lung or frozen PBMC involved no sorting.

The sequenced sample was PBMCs, obtained at surgery. The source of this sequence is a female donor with early-stage non-small cell lung cancer. The chain links TRBV5-4 to TRBJ1-2, with D unclear. CDR3 sequence reads: CASSLAPLYGYTF. In DNA, the CDR3 is TGTGCCAGCAGCTTGGCACCTCTCTATGGCTACACCTTC.